The 3 T cell receptor beta chains listed next were all sequenced from one sample in a study of molecular identifiers for immune sequencing clone quantification. TCRdb independently ran MiXCR on the PCR reads; one entry per CDR3 protein. The sample includes nearly 650,000 distinct CDR3 sequences, less than 30% of them seen just once. The sequenced material came from naive CD8+ T cells from blood, with Jurkat cell RNA spiked in. Subset described: FACS-sorted CD8+CD4-CCR7+CD45RA+ naive T cells. These TCRs come from a human donor in good health. Some libraries in this study had Jurkat cell RNA spiked in.

This clonotype was counted many times. The rearrangement joins TRBV7-6 to TRBJ2-3; 13 bases line up with TRBD2. CDR1 is SGHVS, CDR2 FNYEAQ, per germline. The CDR3 length is 17 residues. V lost 5 bases, J lost 2 bases, and 7 bases stayed unmatched. The CDR3 here is CASSTGLAGALTDTQYF. The CDR3 DNA follows: TGTGCCAGCAGCACAGGACTAGCGGGAGCTCTCACAGATACGCAGTATTTT.

This clonotype was picked up many times. The gene calls are TRBV6-5 and TRBJ2-3, with 7 bases identical to TRBD1. Germline assignment: CDR1 MNHEY and CDR2 SVGAGI. The V gene end was trimmed by 5 bases and the J gene end by 1 base; junction bases not matched to a gene: 3. The CDR3 loop spans 14 amino acids. The CDR3 DNA is TGTGCCAGCAGTCCCGGGACAGGCACAGATACGCAGTATTTT. This sequence encodes CASSPGTGTDTQYF.

V and J are TRBV7-9 and TRBJ2-7; 7 bases map to TRBD2. V gave up 5 bases and J gave up 3 bases; unmatched junction bases: 7. From germline, CDR1 is SEHNR and CDR2 FQNEAQ (reference sequence). The CDR3 has 14 residues. The CDR3 sequence: CASSTGGDYYEQYF. In DNA form, the CDR3 reads TGTGCCAGCAGCACCGGAGGGGACTACTACGAGCAGTACTTC.